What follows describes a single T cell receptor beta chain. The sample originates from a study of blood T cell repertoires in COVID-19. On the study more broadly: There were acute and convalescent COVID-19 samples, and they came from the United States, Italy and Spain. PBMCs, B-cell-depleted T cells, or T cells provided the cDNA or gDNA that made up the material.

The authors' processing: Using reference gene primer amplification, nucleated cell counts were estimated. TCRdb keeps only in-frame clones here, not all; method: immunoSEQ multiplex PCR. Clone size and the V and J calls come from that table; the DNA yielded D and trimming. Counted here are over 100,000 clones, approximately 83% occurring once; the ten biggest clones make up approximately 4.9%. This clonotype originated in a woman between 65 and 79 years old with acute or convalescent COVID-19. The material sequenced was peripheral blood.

CDR3 DNA: TGTGCCACCAGCAGAGTGGGGACAGGGCTTGAAAAACTGTTTTTT. Protein sequence: CATSRVGTGLEKLFF. V and J are TRBV15 and TRBJ1-4; 9 nucleotides match TRBD1. The CDR3 is 15 amino acids. Germline V lookup: CDR1 LNHNV, CDR2 YYDKDF (reference sequence). The V segment lost 1 base and the J segment 7 bases; nucleotides outside the gene matches: 4.